This T cell receptor (beta chain) was captured by sequencing in a study of cytomegalovirus exposure and HLA in healthy donors. The CDR3 sequence is 14 residues long. CDR1 is MDHEN and CDR2 is SYDVKM in the germline V gene. With V trimmed by 7 bases and J by 4 bases, 6 bases remained unmatched. On this clone itself: Its matching antigen is unknown.

Findings and limits, study-wide: CMV serostatus alone was available as immune exposure information. Most subjects had HLA-A and HLA-B alleles reportedly predicted accurately by TCR beta sequences. Reports showed the classifier diagnosing cytomegalovirus status with high specificity and sensitivity. A list of around 150 TCR beta chains associated with cytomegalovirus was given.

PCR used 60 Vbeta primers and 13 Jbeta primers. Assay used: immunoSEQ multiplex PCR; TCRdb lists only in-frame clones, some missing. The sample lists 60,000 to 75,000 clones, 70% to 75% occurring once. The TCR originated in a woman aged 25 to 39 in good health and CMV-seropositive. This sequence joins TRBV28 and TRBJ1-5, with 8 positions matching TRBD1. The sample was PBMCs. The DNA of the CDR3 is TGTGCCAGCAACCCGGACAGGGCTAATCAGCCCCAGCATTTT. Encoded protein: CASNPDRANQPQHF.